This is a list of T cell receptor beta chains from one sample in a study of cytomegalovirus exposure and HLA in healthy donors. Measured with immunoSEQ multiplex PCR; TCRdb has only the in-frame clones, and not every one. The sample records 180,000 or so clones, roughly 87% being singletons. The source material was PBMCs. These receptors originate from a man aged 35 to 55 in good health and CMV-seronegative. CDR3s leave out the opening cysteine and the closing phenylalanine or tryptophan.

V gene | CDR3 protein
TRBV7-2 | ASSPGLGVDTQY
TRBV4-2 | ASSRGTSGGNEQF
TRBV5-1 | ASSVYRGGTYEQY
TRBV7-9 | ASSLIAGGRTDTQY
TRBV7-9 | ASSFDRDRPYEQY
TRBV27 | ASSLGPTIYNEQF
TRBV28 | ASRPRDRMNTEAF
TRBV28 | ASSFSGGGYSPLH
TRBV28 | ASSLSQGGYGYT
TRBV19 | ASSIIQGATYNEQF
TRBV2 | ASRNRDVPTDTQY
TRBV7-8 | ASSSVAGLGGELF
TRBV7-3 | ASSLTVSTGFYGYT
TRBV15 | ATSRGTGKDEKLF
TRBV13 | ASSLRGRGGGNQPQH
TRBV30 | AWSSLYSNQPQH
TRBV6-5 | ASSYQGTEQF
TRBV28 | AVLGQTGVWY
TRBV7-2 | ASSYTEGGEQY
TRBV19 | ASSPTSRDRGANEQF
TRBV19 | ASSILLRAGAMNTEAF
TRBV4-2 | ASSQVAAGAQETQY
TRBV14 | ASTLGGGYEQF
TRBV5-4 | ASTRPQGEQF
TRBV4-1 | ASSHLQGWSEQY
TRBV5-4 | ASSDLFRGQRNTEAF
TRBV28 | ASTLFPGQPYEQY
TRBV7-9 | ASSFGGGWEQY
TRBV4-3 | ASSLGTSENSPLH
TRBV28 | ASSPGGKKGNTEAF
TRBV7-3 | ASSWDRENIQY
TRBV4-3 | ASSPTSGRPTSYNEQF
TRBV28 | ASSFRRGADTQY
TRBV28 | ASNVIPAMNTEAF
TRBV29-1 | SVARTGGSYNEQF
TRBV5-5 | ASMFLAGDLTDTQY
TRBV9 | ASSTTQEQF